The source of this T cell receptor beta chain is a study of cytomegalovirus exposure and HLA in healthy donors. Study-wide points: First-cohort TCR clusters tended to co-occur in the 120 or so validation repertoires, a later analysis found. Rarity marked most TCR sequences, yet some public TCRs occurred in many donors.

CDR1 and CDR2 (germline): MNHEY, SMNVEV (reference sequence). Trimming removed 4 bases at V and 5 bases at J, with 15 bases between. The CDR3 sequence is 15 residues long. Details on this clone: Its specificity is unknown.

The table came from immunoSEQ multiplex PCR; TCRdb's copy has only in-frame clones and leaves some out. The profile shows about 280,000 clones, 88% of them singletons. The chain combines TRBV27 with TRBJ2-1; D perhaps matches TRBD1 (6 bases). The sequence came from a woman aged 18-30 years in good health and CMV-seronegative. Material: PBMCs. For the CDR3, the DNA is TGTGCCAGCAGTTCCAGGGGCGCGTACAACAATGAGCAGTTCTTC. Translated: CASSSRGAYNNEQFF.